The entry that follows covers one T cell receptor beta chain sequence. The target antigen is unknown. This sample is drawn from a study of vaccination and CD4 T cells after COVID-19. Per germline, CDR1 SGHVS and CDR2 FQNEAQ. CDR3 length: 13 residues. The V gene lost 7 bases and the J gene lost 5 bases, with 14 bases spanning the gap. Noted treatment: roughly ten-day PBMC culture with coronavirus spike peptide pools or control peptides (ViraFEST assay). Prior to the COVID-19 pandemic (2011-2018), the unexposed donor's CD4+ T cells were collected. ViraFEST sequenced TCRs after peptide-pool expansion of antigen-specific T cells. Four cold-coronavirus spikes and SARS-CoV-2 S/N served to probe CD4+ T cells taken from unexposed donors, cells permitting. Cultured CD4+ T cells had their DNA profiled by the Oncomine TCR Beta short-read assay. Genomic DNA was drawn out of CD4+ T cells grown in culture. TCRdb used MiXCR to reprocess the PCR reads, holding one entry per CDR3 protein. The sample lists 7,500 to 10,000 distinct CDR3 sequences, about a third seen once, with 15% to 19% in the top ten.

The chain couples TRBV7-8 to TRBJ2-5, with no clear D. This TCR was sampled from a human donor in good health. The sample was CD4+ T cells from blood, cultured in vitro. CDR3 bases: TGTGCCAGCACCCGAGGTGGGTTGGAGACCCAGTACTTC. Its translation is CASTRGGLETQYF.